One sample yielded the 12 T cell receptor beta chains listed below, sequenced in a study of cytomegalovirus exposure and HLA in healthy donors. This PCR relied on a set of 60 Vbeta primers and 13 Jbeta primers. Generated by immunoSEQ multiplex PCR, the TCRdb table keeps only in-frame clones and is missing some. The clone table shows more than 130,000 clones, with the ten largest holding 2% to 3%. Sequencing used PBMCs. The receptors come from a man aged 35-49 years in good health and CMV-seronegative.

The chain uses TRBV9 and TRBJ2-5; maybe TRBD2 (6 bases). Germline V lookup: CDR1 SGDLS, CDR2 YYNGEE. Trimming took 4 bases from V and 2 from J, leaving 15 bases between them. This CDR3 contains 15 residues. The CDR3 loop is CASSSRGGAQETQYF. The CDR3 nucleotides are TGTGCCAGCAGCTCGAGAGGAGGGGCACAAGAGACCCAGTACTTC.

The chain has TRBV5-4 and TRBJ2-6; unclear D gene. V was pared by 4 bases and J by 1 base, with 9 bases between. The germline gives CDR1 SGHNT, CDR2 YYREEE (reference sequence). This CDR3 has 15 amino acids. The CDR3 DNA is TGTGCCAGCAGCCAGACACCTTCTGGGGCCAACGTCCTGACTTTC. Translating gives CASSQTPSGANVLTF.

The J gene is TRBJ2-3, the V gene TRBV19; perhaps TRBD2 as D (6 bases). Trimming took 1 base from V and 0 from J, leaving 8 bases between them. Germline V gives CDR1 LNHDA, CDR2 SQIVND (reference sequence). The CDR3 extends over 15 amino acids. Here the CDR3 reads CASSIGGESTDTQYF. CDR3 coding DNA: TGTGCCAGTAGTATAGGGGGGGAGAGCACAGATACGCAGTATTTT.

The chain combines TRBV29-1 with TRBJ2-5; 10 bases are a match to TRBD1. J gave up 4 bases and V 5 bases, and 13 bases lay outside the gene matches. The length of the CDR3 is 16 residues. Germline V gene sequence: CDR1 SQVTM, CDR2 ANQGSEA. The CDR3 region has the DNA TGCAGCGTTATACATTTCGGACAGGGGGGCTCAGAGACCCAGTACTTC. Translation: CSVIHFGQGGSETQYF.

Comment on this clone: This sample also contains other DNA sequences that code for the same CDR3. The chain joins TRBV5-1 to TRBJ2-7; 8 bases fit TRBD1. The junction had 2 bases not matched to a gene; V was cut back by 2 bases and J by 4 bases. The CDR3 runs 13 residues. The germline gives CDR1 SGHRS, CDR2 YFSETQ. CDR3 DNA: TGCGCCAGCAGCTTCGGGACAGGTTACGAGCAGTACTTC. Its protein product is CASSFGTGYEQYF. Full variable domain (missing parts from reference TRBV5-1 and TRBJ2-7): KAGVTQTPRYLIKTRGQQVTLSCSPISGHRSVSWYQQTPGQGLQFLFEYFSETQRNKGNFPGRFSGRQFSNSRSEMNVSTLELGDSALYLCASSFGTGYEQYFGPGTRLTVT.

The J gene is TRBJ1-5, the V gene TRBV2; the D gene is possibly TRBD1 (6 bases). This CDR3 contains 16 residues. Trimming took off 1 base at V and 6 bases at J, with 16 bases between the two ends. Per germline, CDR1 SNHLY and CDR2 FYNNEI. CDR3 sequence: CASSEGGGPRSQPQHF. As DNA, the CDR3 is TGTGCCAGCAGTGAAGGGGGGGGGCCCAGGAGTCAGCCCCAGCATTTT.

The genes are TRBV27 and TRBJ1-3; D is uncertain. The ends were cut back, 5 bases at V and 5 bases at J, with 10 bases in the middle. Germline V gene sequence: CDR1 MNHEY, CDR2 SMNVEV (reference sequence). CDR3 length: 13 residues. CDR3 region: CASSASPRNTIYF. CDR3 DNA: TGTGCCAGCAGTGCCTCGCCTAGAAACACCATATATTTT.

The chain couples TRBV7-9 to TRBJ2-1; TRBD2 matches 9 bases. CDR1 and CDR2 (germline): SEHNR, FQNEAQ (reference sequence). The CDR3 is 16 residues long. V shed 8 bases, J shed 4 bases, and the junction held 12 bases outside the gene matches. The CDR3 bases are TGTGCCAGCGCTAAAGAGGTAACTAGCGGGTACAATGAGCAGTTCTTC. It yields the protein CASAKEVTSGYNEQFF.

This chain joins TRBV19 and TRBJ1-2, with a tentative D call TRBD1 (6 bases). Germline loops: CDR1 LNHDA, CDR2 SQIVND (reference sequence). The CDR3 totals 17 residues. V lost 5 bases, J lost 4 bases, and 23 bases lay in between. The CDR3 nucleotides are TGTGCCAGTAGTCCCGAAATGACAGGTCGGACTCGCTATGGCTACACCTTC. Its protein is CASSPEMTGRTRYGYTF.

The rearrangement uses TRBV27 and TRBJ1-2, with a weak D call TRBD1 (5 bases). Trimming took 2 bases from V and 6 from J, leaving 13 bases between them. CDR1 and CDR2 (germline): MNHEY, SMNVEV (reference sequence). The CDR3 length is 14 residues. The CDR3 region has the DNA TGTGCCAGCAGTTTAGGATTGGGAGGGGATGGCTACACCTTC. Translating it yields CASSLGLGGDGYTF.

The gene calls are TRBV2 and TRBJ2-5; the match to TRBD1 covers 9 bases. The trim removed 5 bases at V and 2 bases at J, leaving 3 bases unmatched. The germline gives CDR1 SNHLY, CDR2 FYNNEI. The CDR3 extends over 14 amino acids. CDR3 in DNA: TGTGCCAGCAGTTATGGGACAGGGCAAGAGACCCAGTACTTC. This encodes CASSYGTGQETQYF.

The V gene is TRBV7-9, the J gene TRBJ1-1, with D possibly matching TRBD1 (6 bases). Looked up from germline, CDR1 is SEHNR and CDR2 is FQNEAQ (reference sequence). The CDR3 runs to 11 residues. Trimming pared 3 bases from V and 8 bases from J, leaving 7 bases between. In DNA, the CDR3 is TGTGCCAGCAGCTTTAGGGGGGAAGCTTTCTTT. It translates to CASSFRGEAFF.